This TCR beta chain was captured in a study of blood T cell repertoires in COVID-19. Libraries were prepared by immunoSEQ multiplex PCR; TCRdb keeps only in-frame clonotypes and omits some of them. The table includes about 65,000 clones, approximately 94% detected once. Trimming removed 3 bases from V and 5 bases from J; junction bases left unmatched: 7. Germline CDR1 and CDR2: SEHNR and FQNEAQ (reference sequence). CDR3 length: 16 amino acids. The source of this sequence is a man between 65 and 85 years old with active COVID-19. Sequences were obtained from peripheral blood. The rearrangement joins TRBV7-9 to TRBJ2-1; TRBD1 agrees at 10 bases. CDR3 DNA sequence: TGTGCCAGCAGCTTTGGGGACAGGGGAGTGGACAATGAGCAGTTCTTC. Translating it yields CASSFGDRGVDNEQFF. Combining the CDR3 with reference TRBV7-9 and TRBJ2-1 gives the whole variable domain DTGVSQNPRHKITKRGQNVTFRCDPISEHNRLYWYRQTLGQGPEFLTYFQNEAQLEKSRLLSDRFSAERPKGSFSTLEIQRTEQGDSAMYLCASSFGDRGVDNEQFFGPGTRLTVL.